Listed below are T cell receptor beta chains from one sample, sequenced in a study of blood T cells in healthy people across ages. TCRdb called the 5' RACE reads again in MiXCR, with one record for every CDR3 protein. The table has around 500,000 distinct CDR3 sequences, 40% to 50% seen once. Sequencing was performed on blood. These receptors all stem from a man of 80 years or more in good health. Both conserved end residues are part of each CDR3. D genes are given only for firm matches. Not every row has a clone size; where given, it reads once, few, many or a size class.

>TRBV20-1|-|TRBJ2-2|-
CSASAHDKAPGELFF
TGCAGTGCTTCAGCCCACGACAAGGCGCCCGGGGAGCTGTTTTTT
>TRBV11-2|-|TRBJ2-1|few
CASSLTGGGWNEQFF
TGTGCCAGCAGCTTAACAGGAGGCGGGTGGAATGAGCAGTTCTTC
>TRBV12-3/TRBV12-4|TRBD2|TRBJ2-3|few
CASSLRTSGRATDTQYF
TGTGCCAGCAGTTTACGGACTAGCGGGAGGGCGACAGATACGCAGTATTTT
>TRBV7-2|-|TRBJ2-5|-
CASSLIVGAGETQYF
TGTGCCAGCAGCTTAATCGTGGGAGCGGGAGAGACCCAGTACTTC
>TRBV20-1|TRBD1|TRBJ1-2|-
CSARQTGGNYGYTF
TGCAGTGCTAGACAGACAGGGGGTAACTATGGCTACACCTTC
>TRBV6-2/TRBV6-3|-|TRBJ1-5|-
CASTSGRNQPQHF
TGTGCCAGCACATCAGGCCGTAATCAGCCCCAGCATTTT
>TRBV7-9|TRBD1|TRBJ1-4|few
CASSAGQGKANEKLFF
TGTGCCAGCAGCGCGGGACAGGGGAAGGCTAATGAAAAACTGTTTTTT
>TRBV20-1|-|TRBJ2-1|-
CSARDTLGTIEQFF
TGCAGTGCTAGAGACACCCTAGGAACTATTGAGCAGTTCTTC
>TRBV7-2|-|TRBJ2-2|once
CASSLQTGVTGELFF
TGTGCCAGCAGCCTCCAAACGGGGGTCACCGGGGAGCTGTTTTTT
>TRBV4-3|TRBD2|TRBJ2-7|few
CASSPQPGGSEQYF
TGCGCCAGCAGCCCACAGCCGGGCGGGAGCGAGCAGTACTTC
>TRBV28|-|TRBJ2-7|-
CASWTSVYEQYF
TGTGCCAGCTGGACATCTGTCTACGAGCAGTACTTC
>TRBV12-3/TRBV12-4|-|TRBJ1-1|-
CASSLVSTTEAFF
TGTGCCAGCAGTTTGGTGTCCACCACTGAAGCTTTCTTT
>TRBV5-1|-|TRBJ2-7|-
CASSSTGGPAYEQYF
TGCGCCAGCAGCTCCACGGGCGGACCTGCCTACGAGCAGTACTTC
>TRBV9|-|TRBJ2-6|-
CASSAQPSGANVLTF
TGTGCCAGCAGCGCCCAACCCTCTGGGGCCAACGTCCTGACTTTC
>TRBV5-6|-|TRBJ1-2|-
CASSGSQVYGYTF
TGTGCCAGCAGCGGCTCACAGGTCTATGGCTACACCTTC
>TRBV7-9|-|TRBJ1-2|many
CASSPPAGLVYGYTF
TGTGCCAGCAGCCCCCCCGCGGGGTTGGTTTATGGCTACACCTTC
>TRBV4-2|-|TRBJ1-2|-
CASSQGLLGGSSYGYTF
TGTGCCAGCAGCCAAGGGTTGCTCGGCGGGTCGAGCTATGGCTACACCTTC
>TRBV6-2/TRBV6-3|TRBD1|TRBJ1-2|-
CASSTPGGAGYGYTF
TGTGCCAGCAGTACCCCAGGGGGCGCTGGATATGGCTACACCTTC
>TRBV7-9|TRBD2|TRBJ2-3|-
CASSLLTSGSSTDTQYF
TGTGCCAGCAGCTTATTGACTAGCGGGAGTTCCACAGATACGCAGTATTTT
>TRBV7-9|TRBD2|TRBJ2-3|few
CASSYALGTTIDTQYF
TGTGCCAGCAGCTACGCCCTCGGGACTACGATAGATACGCAGTATTTT
>TRBV12-3/TRBV12-4|-|TRBJ2-7|few
CASSLPGTYEQYF
TGTGCCAGCAGTTTACCAGGGACCTACGAGCAGTACTTC
>TRBV3-1|TRBD1|TRBJ2-2|-
CASRQQGANTGELFF
TGTGCCAGCAGACAACAGGGGGCGAACACCGGGGAGCTGTTTTTT
>TRBV6-5|TRBD2|TRBJ2-7|many
CASSYTGTSGKVSYEQYF
TGTGCCAGCAGTTACACCGGGACTAGCGGGAAAGTGAGCTACGAGCAGTACTTC
>TRBV3-1|-|TRBJ2-5|-
CASSQELVQETQYF
TGTGCCAGCAGCCAGGAGCTGGTCCAAGAGACCCAGTACTTC
>TRBV27|-|TRBJ2-1|few
CASWSTVNNEQFF
TGTGCCAGTTGGTCGACTGTCAACAATGAGCAGTTCTTC
>TRBV10-3|-|TRBJ2-7|few
CASGRNEYEQYF
TGTGCCTCCGGTCGAAATGAATACGAGCAGTACTTC
>TRBV6-2/TRBV6-3|-|TRBJ1-2|few
CASTRQASGYGYTF
TGTGCCAGCACTCGACAGGCATCAGGTTATGGCTACACCTTC
>TRBV29-1|-|TRBJ1-2|-
CSVEGNDYTF
TGCAGCGTGGAAGGGAATGACTACACCTTC
>TRBV20-1|-|TRBJ2-1|-
CSAREDLPYNEQFF
TGCAGTGCTAGGGAGGACTTACCGTACAATGAGCAGTTCTTC
>TRBV9|TRBD2|TRBJ2-3|few
CASSVPASGSPDTQYF
TGTGCCAGCAGCGTTCCGGCTAGCGGGAGCCCAGATACGCAGTATTTT
>TRBV7-2|-|TRBJ1-6|-
CAGNQDSSSYNSPLHF
TGTGCCGGCAACCAAGACAGCAGCTCCTATAATTCACCCCTCCACTTT
>TRBV6-6|TRBD1|TRBJ1-6|-
CASSRGQVLLGSSPLHF
TGTGCCAGCAGTCGCGGACAGGTTTTATTGGGGAGCTCACCCCTCCACTTT
>TRBV20-1|TRBD2|TRBJ2-5|-
CSASGGSAGYF
TGCAGTGCTAGTGGCGGGAGCGCGGGGTACTTC
>TRBV6-6|TRBD2|TRBJ2-3|many
CASTERTSGTDTQYF
TGTGCCAGCACCGAAAGGACTAGCGGCACAGATACGCAGTATTTT
>TRBV7-2|-|TRBJ2-2|-
CASSWMGGPNTGELFF
TGTGCCAGCAGCTGGATGGGGGGGCCGAACACCGGGGAGCTGTTTTTT
>TRBV7-2|-|TRBJ1-2|-
CASSLSLSGDYGYTF
TGTGCCAGCAGCCTCTCCCTCTCAGGGGACTATGGCTACACCTTC
>TRBV7-9|-|TRBJ2-1|-
CASSSRGSSYNEQFF
TGTGCCAGCAGCTCCAGGGGATCCTCCTACAATGAGCAGTTCTTC
>TRBV15|-|TRBJ2-7|-
CATGFPGVRDEQYF
TGTGCCACCGGTTTTCCAGGGGTTCGTGACGAGCAGTACTTC
>TRBV10-3|-|TRBJ2-1|-
CAISDRSEDEQFF
TGTGCCATCAGTGACAGGTCGGAAGATGAGCAGTTCTTC
>TRBV4-1|-|TRBJ2-5|-
CASSQGRGAKETQYF
TGCGCCAGCAGCCAAGGCCGGGGCGCAAAAGAGACCCAGTACTTC
>TRBV7-2|TRBD2|TRBJ2-7|-
CASSLNENLAGVEQYF
TGTGCCAGCAGCTTAAACGAGAACCTAGCGGGAGTCGAGCAGTACTTC
>TRBV14|-|TRBJ2-1|-
CASSQETGLAQFF
TGTGCCAGCAGCCAAGAGACAGGCTTGGCGCAGTTCTTC
>TRBV18|TRBD1|TRBJ2-7|few
CASSPPKTGVGYEQYF
TGTGCCAGCTCACCACCGAAGACAGGGGTCGGCTACGAGCAGTACTTC
>TRBV4-1|-|TRBJ1-1|few
CASSQDLTVNTEAFF
TGCGCCAGCAGCCAAGACCTGACAGTGAACACTGAAGCTTTCTTT
>TRBV3-1|-|TRBJ2-7|few
CASEGNGYEQYF
TGTGCCAGCGAGGGAAACGGCTACGAGCAGTACTTC
>TRBV5-1|-|TRBJ2-1|-
CASSLSVYFNEQFF
TGCGCCAGCAGCTTGTCTGTCTACTTCAATGAGCAGTTCTTC
>TRBV23-1|-|TRBJ2-7|few
CASSHGAGSTYEQYF
TGCGCCAGCAGTCATGGGGCAGGGTCCACCTACGAGCAGTACTTC
>TRBV6-5|TRBD2|TRBJ2-7|-
CASSYSLAGGSCNEQYF
TGTGCCAGCAGTTACTCACTAGCGGGAGGCTCCTGCAATGAGCAGTACTTC
>TRBV20-1|TRBD1|TRBJ2-5|once
CSAREVTGVETQYF
TGCAGTGCTAGAGAGGTGACAGGGGTAGAGACCCAGTACTTC
>TRBV7-9|-|TRBJ1-1|-
CASSFGGGDTEAFF
TGTGCCAGCAGCTTCGGGGGAGGGGACACTGAAGCTTTCTTT
>TRBV6-5|-|TRBJ2-1|many
CASSSAAGRMSYNEQFF
TGTGCCAGCAGTTCCGCCGCGGGCAGGATGTCCTACAATGAGCAGTTCTTC
>TRBV20-1|TRBD2|TRBJ2-3|many
CSAKGGGPADTQYF
TGCAGTGCCAAGGGCGGGGGGCCCGCAGATACGCAGTATTTT